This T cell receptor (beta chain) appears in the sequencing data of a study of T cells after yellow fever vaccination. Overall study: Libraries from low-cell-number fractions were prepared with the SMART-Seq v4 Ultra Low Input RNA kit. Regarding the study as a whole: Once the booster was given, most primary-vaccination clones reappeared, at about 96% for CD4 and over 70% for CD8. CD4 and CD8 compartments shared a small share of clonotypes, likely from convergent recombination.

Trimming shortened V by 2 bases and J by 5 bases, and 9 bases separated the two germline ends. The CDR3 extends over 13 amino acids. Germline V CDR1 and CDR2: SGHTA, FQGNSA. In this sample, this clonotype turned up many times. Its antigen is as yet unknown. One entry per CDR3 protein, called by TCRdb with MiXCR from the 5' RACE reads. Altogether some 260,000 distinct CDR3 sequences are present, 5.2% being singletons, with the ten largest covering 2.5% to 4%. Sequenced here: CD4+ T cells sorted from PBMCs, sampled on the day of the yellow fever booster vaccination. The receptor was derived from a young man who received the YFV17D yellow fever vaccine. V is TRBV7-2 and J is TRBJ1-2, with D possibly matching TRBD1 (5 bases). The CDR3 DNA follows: TGTGCCAGCAGCTTATCAGGGATTTATGGCTACACCTTC. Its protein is CASSLSGIYGYTF.